This is a list of T cell receptor beta chains from one sample in a study of T cell responses to AZD1222 COVID-19 vaccine. Measured with immunoSEQ multiplex PCR; TCRdb has only the in-frame clones, and not every one. The sample lists around 84,000 clones, 80% to 90% seen once, with 10% to 13% in the top ten. The material sequenced was peripheral blood, taken on day 0 of MenACWY control vaccination. Receptors originate from an adult in good health. Both conserved end residues are part of each CDR3. D genes are given only for firm matches. The size of a clone is reported for some rows only, either as once, few or many, or as a class for expanded clones.

TRBV11-3	TRBJ1-1	-	TRBD1	CASSRGRNTEAFF	TGTGCCAGCAGTAGGGGGCGGAACACTGAAGCTTTCTTT
TRBV28	TRBJ1-2	few	-	CASSPNYGYTF	TGTGCCAGCAGTCCTAACTATGGCTACACCTTC
TRBV6-1	TRBJ1-6	few	-	CASSELGPLHF	TGTGCCAGCAGTGAATTGGGACCACTCCACTTT
TRBV18	TRBJ1-6	-	-	CASSKEGIGDSPLHF	TGTGCCAGCTCAAAAGAGGGGATTGGGGATTCACCCCTCCACTTT
TRBV5-1	TRBJ1-1	-	-	CASSWDGTEAFF	TGCGCCAGCAGCTGGGACGGCACTGAAGCTTTCTTT
TRBV9	TRBJ2-1	once	-	CASSVVGGSEQFF	TGTGCCAGCAGCGTAGTAGGGGGGTCTGAGCAGTTCTTC
TRBV6-1	TRBJ1-1	few	-	CASSEGIWTEAFF	TGTGCCAGCAGTGAGGGGATTTGGACTGAAGCTTTCTTT
TRBV28	TRBJ1-1	-	-	CASSLWDKNTEAFF	TGTGCCAGCAGTTTATGGGACAAGAACACTGAAGCTTTCTTT
TRBV29-1	TRBJ2-2	-	TRBD1	CSVAGGQTGGELFF	TGCAGCGTTGCTGGGGGACAGACGGGCGGGGAGCTGTTTTTT
TRBV4-1	TRBJ1-4	-	TRBD1	CASSQGEDREGEKLFF	TGCGCCAGCAGCCAAGGAGAGGACAGGGAGGGTGAAAAACTGTTTTTT
TRBV6-5	TRBJ2-1	-	-	CASSSRDAYNEQFF	TGTGCCAGCAGTTCACGGGACGCCTACAATGAGCAGTTCTTC
TRBV6-5	TRBJ2-7	-	-	CASSPLMGDSEQYF	TGTGCCAGCAGCCCCCTCATGGGGGACTCCGAGCAGTACTTC
TRBV7-9	TRBJ1-2	-	-	CASSLSLVYGYTF	TGTGCCAGCAGCCTTTCTTTAGTCTATGGCTACACCTTC
TRBV29-1	TRBJ1-2	-	-	CSVEDLQAYGYTF	TGCAGCGTTGAAGATCTCCAGGCCTATGGCTACACCTTC
TRBV19	TRBJ1-4	few	TRBD1	CASSISGTGGGKLFF	TGTGCCAGTAGTATCTCCGGGACAGGGGGCGGAAAACTGTTTTTT
TRBV28	TRBJ2-7	once	-	CASVRGDIGGQYF	TGTGCCAGCGTCCGGGGAGACATTGGAGGGCAGTACTTC
TRBV12-3/TRBV12-4	TRBJ2-5	-	-	CASSLETQYF	TGTGCCAGCAGTCTGGAGACCCAGTACTTC
TRBV19	TRBJ1-5	-	-	CASSSFGVGNQPQHF	TGTGCCAGTAGCTCTTTCGGGGTCGGCAATCAGCCCCAGCATTTT
TRBV18	TRBJ2-1	-	TRBD2	CASSPMVAGLNEQFF	TGTGCCAGCTCACCAATGGTAGCGGGGTTAAATGAGCAGTTCTTC
TRBV29-1	TRBJ1-3	-	-	CSVEGEFPGNTIYF	TGCAGCGTTGAAGGGGAATTCCCTGGAAACACCATATATTTT
TRBV11-1	TRBJ1-3	-	-	CASSRAGSGNTIYF	TGTGCCAGCAGCCGCGCAGGCTCTGGAAACACCATATATTTT
TRBV5-4	TRBJ2-7	-	-	CASSLSGGSYEQYF	TGTGCCAGCAGCTTATCTGGCGGCTCCTACGAGCAGTACTTC